The rows below give T cell receptor beta chains drawn from one sample of a study of metastatic and nonmetastatic thyroid tumors. TCRdb re-clonotyped the PCR reads through MiXCR. The data show about 23,000 clones, around 21% seen once. Sequencing was performed on blood. These receptors were obtained from a female donor with papillary thyroid cancer or a benign thyroid nodule (not recorded which). Some clones in this sample may be carry-over from other donors' samples. Each CDR3 is given with its conserved first and last residue. Fields, in order: D gene, clone size, J gene, V gene, CDR3 protein, CDR3 DNA. D genes are given only for firm matches. Size values are once, few and many counts, or a class for expanded clones, and some rows have none.

NA many TRBJ2-5 TRBV7-2 CASSFSEQETQYF TGTGCCAGCAGCTTTAGCGAGCAAGAGACCCAGTACTTC
TRBD2 many TRBJ2-5 TRBV6-2/TRBV6-3 CASSTSGSRETQYF TGTGCCAGCAGTACTAGCGGGAGTCGAGAGACCCAGTACTTC
NA many TRBJ2-3 TRBV6-2/TRBV6-3 CASSYRGGGVTDTQYF TGTGCCAGCAGTTACCGAGGCGGCGGAGTCACAGATACGCAGTATTTT
NA many TRBJ2-2 TRBV5-1 CASSLDLASTGELFF TGCGCCAGCAGCTTGGACCTGGCCTCCACCGGGGAGCTGTTTTTT
NA few TRBJ1-1 TRBV28 CASSLNRGAFF TGTGCCAGCAGTTTAAACCGAGGGGCTTTCTTT
TRBD1 many TRBJ1-2 TRBV24-1 CATSDVTGAPSGYTF TGTGCCACCAGTGATGTTACAGGGGCCCCCAGTGGCTACACCTTC
NA many TRBJ1-1 TRBV18 CASSPRQAFFTEAFF TGTGCCAGCTCACCCCGGCAGGCTTTTTTCACTGAAGCTTTCTTT
NA medium-sized TRBJ2-2 TRBV24-1 CATWDPNTGELFF TGTGCCACCTGGGACCCGAACACCGGGGAGCTGTTTTTT
NA NA TRBJ2-5 TRBV5-6 CASSLRQSQETQYF TGTGCCAGCAGCTTGCGCCAGTCACAAGAGACCCAGTACTTC
NA NA TRBJ1-2 TRBV20-1 CSAALLGATDYGYTF TGCAGTGCGGCCCTCTTAGGGGCGACGGACTATGGCTACACCTTC
NA NA TRBJ1-3 TRBV5-1 CASSGYVGNTIYF TGCGCCAGCAGCGGTTATGTTGGAAACACCATATATTTT
NA medium-sized TRBJ1-2 TRBV12-3/TRBV12-4 CASTLYRDGYTF TGTGCCAGCACCCTGTACAGGGATGGCTACACCTTC
NA medium-sized TRBJ2-5 TRBV24-1 CATSVAGRETQYF TGTGCCACCAGTGTGGCGGGTCGAGAGACCCAGTACTTC
NA few TRBJ2-7 TRBV6-6 CASSYSIGSPRGEQYF TGTGCCAGCAGTTACTCGATAGGGTCTCCCCGCGGCGAGCAGTACTTC
TRBD2 NA TRBJ2-3 TRBV6-4 CASSYSSSGSGADTQYF TGTGCCAGCAGTTACTCGTCTAGCGGGAGCGGGGCAGATACGCAGTATTTT
TRBD1 many TRBJ2-3 TRBV11-1 CASSATRDRGLGDTQYF TGTGCCAGCAGCGCGACCCGGGACAGGGGGCTGGGGGATACGCAGTATTTT
TRBD1 many TRBJ2-7 TRBV5-1 CASSLTGQGTYEQYF TGCGCCAGCAGCCTAACGGGACAGGGAACCTACGAGCAGTACTTC
NA many TRBJ1-2 TRBV20-1 CSARVGGYGYTF TGCAGTGCTAGGGTGGGAGGCTATGGCTACACCTTC
NA many TRBJ2-7 TRBV20-1 CSARDFGDQLTYEQYF TGCAGTGCTAGAGATTTTGGGGACCAGTTAACCTACGAGCAGTACTTC
NA NA TRBJ1-1 TRBV27 CASSFAPPEAFF TGTGCCAGCAGTTTTGCTCCCCCTGAAGCTTTCTTT
NA many TRBJ2-7 TRBV7-6 CASSLMEDEQYF TGTGCCAGCAGCTTAATGGAAGACGAGCAGTACTTC
TRBD1 few TRBJ2-2 TRBV6-2/TRBV6-3 CASSYPRTGGTGELFF TGTGCCAGCAGTTACCCTCGGACAGGGGGAACCGGGGAGCTGTTTTTT
NA many TRBJ1-1 TRBV6-1 CAGGLPQAFF TGTGCCGGCGGATTGCCTCAAGCTTTCTTT
TRBD1 NA TRBJ1-4 TRBV7-9 CASSRDRVEKLFF TGTGCCAGCAGCCGGGACAGGGTTGAAAAACTGTTTTTT
TRBD1 NA TRBJ2-7 TRBV27 CASRDLRTGGDEQYF TGTGCCAGCAGGGATCTTCGGACAGGGGGCGACGAGCAGTACTTC
NA few TRBJ1-5 TRBV7-2 CANSVARRPQHF TGTGCCAACAGCGTAGCCAGGCGGCCCCAGCATTTT
TRBD1 medium-sized TRBJ2-7 TRBV2 CASSARQGASYEQYF TGTGCCAGCAGTGCGCGACAGGGGGCCTCCTACGAGCAGTACTTC
NA many TRBJ2-1 TRBV7-9 CASTKQSDSAPYNEQFF TGTGCCAGCACCAAGCAATCGGACTCGGCCCCCTACAATGAGCAGTTCTTC
NA NA TRBJ2-7 TRBV2 CASSESWREQYF TGTGCCAGCAGTGAATCCTGGCGAGAGCAGTACTTC
NA NA TRBJ1-5 TRBV6-5 CASSYSTNQPQHF TGTGCCAGCAGTTACTCGACGAATCAGCCCCAGCATTTT
NA few TRBJ1-2 TRBV25-1 CASGLRDGYTF TGTGCCAGCGGACTGAGGGATGGCTACACCTTC
NA NA TRBJ2-7 TRBV28 CASSYRDREQYF TGTGCCAGCAGTTACCGGGACCGGGAGCAGTACTTC
NA many TRBJ2-7 TRBV7-9 CASEGTDSLYEQYF TGTGCCAGTGAGGGGACTGACTCACTCTACGAGCAGTACTTC
TRBD2 many TRBJ2-3 TRBV4-3 CASSQGTSGSSDTQYF TGCGCCAGCAGCCAAGGGACTAGCGGGAGCTCAGATACGCAGTATTTT
NA few TRBJ1-2 TRBV28 CVSSFLWLRGYIF TGTGTCAGCAGTTTTCTGTGGTTACGGGGCTACATCTTC
TRBD1 few TRBJ1-2 TRBV6-1 CASKARGVNDYGYTF TGTGCCAGCAAGGCCAGGGGGGTGAATGACTATGGCTACACCTTC
NA NA TRBJ2-7 TRBV20-1 CSATPPTGVSYEQYF TGCAGTGCTACGCCCCCAACGGGGGTTTCCTACGAGCAGTACTTC
NA few TRBJ1-5 TRBV28 CASIRGGNQTQHF TGTGCCAGCATCAGGGGTGGCAATCAGACACAGCATTTT
NA NA TRBJ1-1 TRBV11-2 CASSSRFGCGCTEAFF TGTGCCAGCAGCTCCCGCTTCGGGTGCGGATGTACTGAAGCTTTCTTT
TRBD2 few TRBJ2-7 TRBV6-1 CASSRLAGVNEQYF TGTGCCAGCAGCCGACTAGCGGGAGTCAACGAGCAGTACTTC
TRBD2 NA TRBJ2-1 TRBV10-3 CAIRRGTLAGVGDEQFF TGTGCCATCAGGAGGGGGACCCTAGCGGGAGTGGGTGATGAGCAGTTCTTC
TRBD1 many TRBJ1-5 TRBV5-1 CASSPGTGGYQPQHF TGCGCCAGCAGCCCGGGGACAGGCGGTTACCAGCCCCAGCATTTT
TRBD1 NA TRBJ1-5 TRBV6-2/TRBV6-3 CASSHRDREIYSNQPQHF TGTGCCAGCAGCCACCGGGACAGGGAAATTTATAGCAATCAGCCCCAGCATTTT
NA many TRBJ2-1 TRBV5-1 CASSFGGDNEQFF TGCGCCAGCAGCTTCGGAGGGGACAATGAGCAGTTCTTC
NA few TRBJ2-1 TRBV28 CASSFSPWSSYNEQFF TGTGCCAGTAGTTTTTCCCCATGGTCTTCCTACAATGAGCAGTTCTTC
TRBD1 many TRBJ2-7 TRBV20-1 CSAGTGGSYEQYF TGCAGTGCCGGGACAGGGGGCTCCTACGAGCAGTACTTC
NA many TRBJ2-7 TRBV4-3 CASSQDLHPGEQYF TGCGCCAGCAGCCAAGATCTCCACCCGGGGGAGCAGTACTTC
TRBD1 medium-sized TRBJ2-7 TRBV7-2 CASSPTGAEQYF TGTGCCAGCAGCCCTACAGGGGCCGAGCAGTACTTC
NA few TRBJ1-2 TRBV6-1 CASSEAGGYTF TGTGCCAGCAGTGAAGCAGGTGGCTACACCTTC
TRBD2 NA TRBJ2-2 TRBV20-1 CSARGTGTINTGELFF TGCAGTGCTAGAGGGACCGGGACTATAAACACCGGGGAGCTGTTTTTT
NA many TRBJ2-7 TRBV20-1 CSAGQETYEQYF TGCAGTGCTGGACAAGAGACCTACGAGCAGTACTTC